This T cell receptor (beta chain) was captured in a study of blood T cell repertoires in COVID-19. As for the study in general: Samples of COVID-19 (acute and convalescent) were obtained from the United States, Italy and Spain. PBMCs, B-cell-depleted T cells, or T cells provided the cDNA or gDNA that made up the material.

With 6 bases clipped from V and 8 bases from J, the junction kept 7 bases outside the gene matches. CDR1 is MNHEY, CDR2 SVGAGI, per germline. The CDR3 is made up of 14 amino acids. TCRdb keeps only in-frame clones here, not all; method: immunoSEQ multiplex PCR. The sample carries about 120,000 clones, 76% recorded once. This clone was recorded only once. The sequenced sample was peripheral blood. The V call is TRBV6-5, the J call TRBJ1-6; 7 bases fit TRBD1. The sequence came from an elderly woman with acute or convalescent COVID-19. The CDR3 sequence: CASSPRQGDSPLHF. CDR3 in DNA: TGTGCCAGCAGCCCACGACAGGGTGATTCACCCCTCCACTTT.